This T cell receptor (beta chain) was documented in a study of shared clonotypes between healthy human individuals. Across the study: Samples came from a couple of female and a few male donors aged 18 to 49. Broader study findings: How much donors shared clonotypes was expected to be affected by sequencing depth.

This clone appeared a few times. No antigen is known for it. Other DNA sequences in the same sample also yield this CDR3. Clones were read by immunoSEQ multiplex PCR, and TCRdb kept only the in-frame ones, dropping some. The data show 2 million to 2.5 million clones, with 92% seen just once and 0.3% to 0.45% held by the top ten. The CDR3 consists of 15 residues. Trimming took 0 bases from V and 2 from J; bases not matched to a gene: 1. Looked up from germline, CDR1 is SGHNT and CDR2 is YYREEE (reference sequence). V gene TRBV5-4 combines with J gene TRBJ2-7; 11 bases line up with TRBD2. Sequencing used naive CD4+ T cells from PBMCs. This sample's subset: CD45RA+ positively selected. The TCR originated in a man aged 18-30 years in good health. Some clones in this sample may be carry-over from other donors' samples. The CDR3 nucleotides are TGTGCCAGCAGCTTGGGACTAGCGGGAACCTACGAGCAGTACTTC. As protein: CASSLGLAGTYEQYF.